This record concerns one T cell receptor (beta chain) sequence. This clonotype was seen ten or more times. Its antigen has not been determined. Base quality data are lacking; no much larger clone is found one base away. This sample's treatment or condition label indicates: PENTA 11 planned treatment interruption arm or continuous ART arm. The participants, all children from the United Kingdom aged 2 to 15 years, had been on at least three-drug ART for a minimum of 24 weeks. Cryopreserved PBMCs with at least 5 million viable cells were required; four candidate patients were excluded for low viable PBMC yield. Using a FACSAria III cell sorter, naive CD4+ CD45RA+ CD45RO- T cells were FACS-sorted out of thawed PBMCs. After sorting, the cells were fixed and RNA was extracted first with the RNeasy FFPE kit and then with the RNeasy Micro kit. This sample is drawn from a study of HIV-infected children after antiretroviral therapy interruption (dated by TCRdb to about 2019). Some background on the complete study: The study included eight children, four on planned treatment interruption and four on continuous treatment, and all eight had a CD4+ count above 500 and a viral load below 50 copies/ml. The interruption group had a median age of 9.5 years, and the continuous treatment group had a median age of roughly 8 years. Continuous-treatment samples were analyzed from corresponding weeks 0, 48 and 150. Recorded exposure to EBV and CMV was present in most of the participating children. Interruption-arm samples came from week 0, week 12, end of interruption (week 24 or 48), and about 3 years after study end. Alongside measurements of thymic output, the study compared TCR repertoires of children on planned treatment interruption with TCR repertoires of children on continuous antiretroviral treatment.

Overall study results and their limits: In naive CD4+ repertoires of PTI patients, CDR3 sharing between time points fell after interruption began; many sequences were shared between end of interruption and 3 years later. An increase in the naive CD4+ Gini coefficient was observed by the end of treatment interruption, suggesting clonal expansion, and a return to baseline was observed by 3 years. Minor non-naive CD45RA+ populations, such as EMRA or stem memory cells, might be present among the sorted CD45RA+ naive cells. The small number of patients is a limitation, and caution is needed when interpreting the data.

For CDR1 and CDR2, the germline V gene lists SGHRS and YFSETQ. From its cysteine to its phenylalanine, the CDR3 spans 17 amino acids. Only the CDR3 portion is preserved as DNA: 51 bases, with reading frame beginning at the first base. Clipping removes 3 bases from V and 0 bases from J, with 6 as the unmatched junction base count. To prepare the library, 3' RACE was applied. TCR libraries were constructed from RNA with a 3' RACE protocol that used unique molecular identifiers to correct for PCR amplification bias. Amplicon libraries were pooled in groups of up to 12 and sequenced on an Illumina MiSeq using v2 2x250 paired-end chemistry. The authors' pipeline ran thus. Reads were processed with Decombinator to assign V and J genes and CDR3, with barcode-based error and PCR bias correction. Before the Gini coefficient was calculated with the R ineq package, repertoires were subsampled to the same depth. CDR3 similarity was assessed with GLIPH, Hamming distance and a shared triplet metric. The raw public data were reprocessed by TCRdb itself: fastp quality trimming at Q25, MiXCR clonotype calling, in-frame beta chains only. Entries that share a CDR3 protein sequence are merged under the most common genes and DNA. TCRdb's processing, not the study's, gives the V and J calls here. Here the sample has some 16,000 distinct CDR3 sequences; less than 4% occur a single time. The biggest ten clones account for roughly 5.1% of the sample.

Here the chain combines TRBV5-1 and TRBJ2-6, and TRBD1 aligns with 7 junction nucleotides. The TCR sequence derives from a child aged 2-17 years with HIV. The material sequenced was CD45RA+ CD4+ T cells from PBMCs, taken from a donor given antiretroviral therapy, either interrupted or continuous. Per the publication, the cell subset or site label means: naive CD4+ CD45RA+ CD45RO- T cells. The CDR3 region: CASSSIAGGSGANVLTF. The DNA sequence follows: TGCGCCAGCAGCTCTATAGCAGGGGGCTCTGGGGCCAACGTCCTGACTTTC.